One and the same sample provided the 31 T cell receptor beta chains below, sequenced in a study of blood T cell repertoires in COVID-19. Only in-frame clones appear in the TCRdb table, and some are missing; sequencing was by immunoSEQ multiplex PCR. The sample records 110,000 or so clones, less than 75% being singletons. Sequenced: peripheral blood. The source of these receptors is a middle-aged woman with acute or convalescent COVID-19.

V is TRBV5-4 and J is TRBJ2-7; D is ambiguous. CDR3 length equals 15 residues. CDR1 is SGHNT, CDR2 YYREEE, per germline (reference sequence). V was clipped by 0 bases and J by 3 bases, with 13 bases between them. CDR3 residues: CASSLAGVQSYEQYF. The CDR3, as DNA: TGTGCCAGCAGCTTGGCAGGTGTTCAGAGCTACGAGCAGTACTTC. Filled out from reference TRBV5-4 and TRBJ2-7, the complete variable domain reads ETGVTQSPTHLIKTRGQQVTLRCSSQSGHNTVSWYQQALGQGPQFIFQYYREEENGRGNFPPRFSGLQFPNYSSELNVNALELDDSALYLCASSLAGVQSYEQYFGPGTRLTVT.

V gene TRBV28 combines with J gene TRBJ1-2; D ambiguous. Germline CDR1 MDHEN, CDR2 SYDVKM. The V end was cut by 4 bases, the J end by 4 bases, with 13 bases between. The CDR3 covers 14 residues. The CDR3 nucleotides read TGTGCCAGCAGTTGGGCCTCTTTGACCTATGGCTACACCTTC. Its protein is CASSWASLTYGYTF.

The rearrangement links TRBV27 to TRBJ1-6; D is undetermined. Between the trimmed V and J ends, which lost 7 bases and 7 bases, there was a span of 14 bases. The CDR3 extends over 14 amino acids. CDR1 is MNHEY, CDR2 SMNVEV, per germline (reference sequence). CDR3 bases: TGTGCCAGCACTTTTGACGGCGGGAATTCACCCCTCCACTTT. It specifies CASTFDGGNSPLHF.

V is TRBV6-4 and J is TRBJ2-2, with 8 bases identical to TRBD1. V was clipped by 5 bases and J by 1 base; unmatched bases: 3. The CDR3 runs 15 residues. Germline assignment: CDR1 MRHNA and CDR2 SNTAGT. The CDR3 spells CASSFGTGNTGELFF. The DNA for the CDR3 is TGTGCCAGCAGTTTCGGGACAGGGAACACCGGGGAGCTGTTTTTT.

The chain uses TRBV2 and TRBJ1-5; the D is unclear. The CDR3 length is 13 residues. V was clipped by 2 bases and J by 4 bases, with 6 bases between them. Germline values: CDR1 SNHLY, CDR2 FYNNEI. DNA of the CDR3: TGTGCCAGCAGTGAAATAGCAAATCAGCCCCAGCATTTT. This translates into CASSEIANQPQHF.

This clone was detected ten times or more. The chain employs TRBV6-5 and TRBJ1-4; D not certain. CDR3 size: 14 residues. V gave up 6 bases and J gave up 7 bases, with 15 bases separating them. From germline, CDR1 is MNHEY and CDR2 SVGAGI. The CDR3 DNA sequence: TGTGCCAGCAGCCGAAAGTATCACGGTGAAAAACTGTTTTTT. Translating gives CASSRKYHGEKLFF.

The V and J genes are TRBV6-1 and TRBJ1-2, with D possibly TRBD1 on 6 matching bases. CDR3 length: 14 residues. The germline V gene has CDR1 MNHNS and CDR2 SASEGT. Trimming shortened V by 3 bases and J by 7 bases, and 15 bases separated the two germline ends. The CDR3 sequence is CASSEVGGRGGYTF. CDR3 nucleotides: TGTGCCAGCAGTGAGGTCGGGGGGCGCGGTGGCTACACCTTC.

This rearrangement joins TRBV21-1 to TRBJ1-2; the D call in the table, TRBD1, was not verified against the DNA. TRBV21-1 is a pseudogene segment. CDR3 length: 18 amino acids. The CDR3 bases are TGTGCCAGCATCCCTCGTGAACAGAGAGAAATTTTTGACTATGGCTACACCTTC. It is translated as CASIPREQREIFDYGYTF.

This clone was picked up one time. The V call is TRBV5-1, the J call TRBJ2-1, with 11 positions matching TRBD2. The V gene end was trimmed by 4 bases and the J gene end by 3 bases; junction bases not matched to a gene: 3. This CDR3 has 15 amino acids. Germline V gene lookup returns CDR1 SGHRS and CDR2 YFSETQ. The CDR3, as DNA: TGCGCCAGCAGCGCGGGACTAGCGGACTACAATGAGCAGTTCTTC. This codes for CASSAGLADYNEQFF.

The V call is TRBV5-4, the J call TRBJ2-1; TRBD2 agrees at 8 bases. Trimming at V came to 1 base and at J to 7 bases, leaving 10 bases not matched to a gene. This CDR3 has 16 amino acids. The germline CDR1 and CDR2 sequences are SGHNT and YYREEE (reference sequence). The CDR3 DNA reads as TGTGCCAGCAGCTTGCCCTCGGGGGGGCCGGAGAATGAGCAGTTCTTC. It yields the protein CASSLPSGGPENEQFF.

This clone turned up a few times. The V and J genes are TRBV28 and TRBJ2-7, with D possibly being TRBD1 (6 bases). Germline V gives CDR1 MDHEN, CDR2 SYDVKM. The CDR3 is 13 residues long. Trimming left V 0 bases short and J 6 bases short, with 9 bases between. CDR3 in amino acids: CASSLWQDSEQYF. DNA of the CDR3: TGTGCCAGCAGTTTATGGCAGGACAGCGAGCAGTACTTC.

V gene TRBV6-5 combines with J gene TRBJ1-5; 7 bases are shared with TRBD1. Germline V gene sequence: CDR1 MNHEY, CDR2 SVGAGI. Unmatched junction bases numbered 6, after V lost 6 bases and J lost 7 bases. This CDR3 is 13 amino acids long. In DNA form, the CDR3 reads TGTGCCAGCAGGACAGGGAGTGGGCAGCCCCAGCATTTT. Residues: CASRTGSGQPQHF.

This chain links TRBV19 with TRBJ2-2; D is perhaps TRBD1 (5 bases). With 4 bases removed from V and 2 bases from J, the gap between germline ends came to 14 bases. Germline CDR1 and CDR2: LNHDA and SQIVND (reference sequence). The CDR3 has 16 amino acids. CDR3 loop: CASSTLRRGNTGELFF. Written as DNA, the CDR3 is TGTGCCAGTAGTACCCTAAGAAGGGGTAACACCGGGGAGCTGTTTTTT.

The CDR3 DNA reads as TGCAGCTACATAGTGGGGACAGGGCGGACTGAAGCTTTCTTT. Residues: CSYIVGTGRTEAFF. The V gene is TRBV29-1, the J gene TRBJ1-1, with 9 bases that match TRBD1. After removal of 8 bases from V and 5 bases from J, the junction contained 12 bases not matched to a gene. Germline V lookup: CDR1 SQVTM, CDR2 ANQGSEA. The CDR3 is 14 amino acids.

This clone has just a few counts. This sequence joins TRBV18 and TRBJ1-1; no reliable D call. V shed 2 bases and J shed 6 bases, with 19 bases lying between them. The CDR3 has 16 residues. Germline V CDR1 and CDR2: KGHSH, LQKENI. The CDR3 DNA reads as TGTGCCAGCTCACCAGTGTATTGGGTAGAGCGTTCTGAAGCTTTCTTT. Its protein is CASSPVYWVERSEAFF.

The CDR3 sequence is CASSLRQGYEQYF. Written as DNA, the CDR3 is TGTGCCAGCAGCTTAAGGCAGGGCTACGAGCAGTACTTC. The V and J genes are TRBV7-8 and TRBJ2-7; a possible D gene is TRBD1 (5 bases). The CDR3 is 13 residues long. V lost 2 bases, J lost 3 bases, and 8 bases lay in between. Germline V gene lookup returns CDR1 SGHVS and CDR2 FQNEAQ.

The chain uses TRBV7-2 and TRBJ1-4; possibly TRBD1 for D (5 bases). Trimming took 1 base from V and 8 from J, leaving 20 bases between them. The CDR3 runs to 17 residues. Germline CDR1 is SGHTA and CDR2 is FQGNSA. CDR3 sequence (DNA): TGTGCCAGCAGCTTAGAGGCTAAGGGCAGGGAAGGCGAAAAACTGTTTTTT. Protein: CASSLEAKGREGEKLFF.

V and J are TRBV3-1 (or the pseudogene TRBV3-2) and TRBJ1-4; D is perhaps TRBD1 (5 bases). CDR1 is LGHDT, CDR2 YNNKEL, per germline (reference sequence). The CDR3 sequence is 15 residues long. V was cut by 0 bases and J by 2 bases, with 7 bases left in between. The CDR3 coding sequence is TGTGCCAGCAGCCAAGAGGGGCGGACTAATGAAAAACTGTTTTTT. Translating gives CASSQEGRTNEKLFF.

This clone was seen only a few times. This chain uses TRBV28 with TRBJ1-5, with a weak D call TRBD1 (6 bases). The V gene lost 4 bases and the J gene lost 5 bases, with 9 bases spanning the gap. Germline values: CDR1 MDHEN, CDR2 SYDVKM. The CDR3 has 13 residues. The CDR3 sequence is CASSSQGYQPQHF. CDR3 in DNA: TGTGCCAGCAGTTCACAGGGTTATCAGCCCCAGCATTTT.

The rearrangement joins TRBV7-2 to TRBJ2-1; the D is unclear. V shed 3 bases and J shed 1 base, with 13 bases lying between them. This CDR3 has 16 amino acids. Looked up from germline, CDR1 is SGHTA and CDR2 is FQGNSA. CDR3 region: CASSFTQVPSYNEQFF. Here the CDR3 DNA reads TGTGCCAGCAGCTTCACCCAGGTCCCATCCTACAATGAGCAGTTCTTC.

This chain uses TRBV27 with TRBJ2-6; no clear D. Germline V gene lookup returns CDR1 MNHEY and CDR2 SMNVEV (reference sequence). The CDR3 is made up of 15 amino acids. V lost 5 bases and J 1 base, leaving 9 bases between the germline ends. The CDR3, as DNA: TGTGCCAGCAGTCCCGACTTTTCTGGGGCCAACGTCCTGACTTTC. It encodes CASSPDFSGANVLTF.

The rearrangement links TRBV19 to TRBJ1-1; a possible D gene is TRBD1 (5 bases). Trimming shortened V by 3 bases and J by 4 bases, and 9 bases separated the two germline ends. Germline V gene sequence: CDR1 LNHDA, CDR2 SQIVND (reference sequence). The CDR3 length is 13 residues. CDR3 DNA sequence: TGTGCCAGTAGTATCTCCCAGGGCACTGAAGCTTTCTTT. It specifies CASSISQGTEAFF.

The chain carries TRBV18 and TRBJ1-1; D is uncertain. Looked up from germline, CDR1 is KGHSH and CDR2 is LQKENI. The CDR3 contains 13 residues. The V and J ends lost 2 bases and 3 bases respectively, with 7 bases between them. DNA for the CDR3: TGTGCCAGCTCACCATCCGGGGACACTGAAGCTTTCTTT. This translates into CASSPSGDTEAFF.

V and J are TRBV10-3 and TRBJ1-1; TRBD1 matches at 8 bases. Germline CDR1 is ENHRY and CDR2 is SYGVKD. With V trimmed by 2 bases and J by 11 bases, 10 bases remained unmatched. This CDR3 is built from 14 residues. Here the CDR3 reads CAISETGTGKAAFF. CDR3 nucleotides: TGTGCCATCAGTGAGACGGGGACAGGCAAAGCGGCTTTCTTT.

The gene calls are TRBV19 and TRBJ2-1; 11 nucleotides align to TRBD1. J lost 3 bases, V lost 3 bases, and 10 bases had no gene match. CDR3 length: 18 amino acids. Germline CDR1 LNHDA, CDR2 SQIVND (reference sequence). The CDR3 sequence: CASSIHPGTGGSYNEQFF. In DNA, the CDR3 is TGTGCCAGTAGTATCCACCCCGGGACAGGGGGAAGCTACAATGAGCAGTTCTTC.

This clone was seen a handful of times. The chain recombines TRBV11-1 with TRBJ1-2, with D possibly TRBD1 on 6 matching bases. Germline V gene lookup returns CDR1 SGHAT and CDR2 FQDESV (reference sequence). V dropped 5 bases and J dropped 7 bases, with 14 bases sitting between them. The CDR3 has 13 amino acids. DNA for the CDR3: TGTGCCAGCAGCAAAACAGGGTTAGGTGGCTACACCTTC. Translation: CASSKTGLGGYTF.

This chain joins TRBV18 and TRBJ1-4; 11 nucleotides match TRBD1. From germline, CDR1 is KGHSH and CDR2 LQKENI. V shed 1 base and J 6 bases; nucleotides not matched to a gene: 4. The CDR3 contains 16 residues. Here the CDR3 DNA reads TGTGCCAGCTCACCACGATTGGGACAGGGGGATGAAAAACTGTTTTTT. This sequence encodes CASSPRLGQGDEKLFF.

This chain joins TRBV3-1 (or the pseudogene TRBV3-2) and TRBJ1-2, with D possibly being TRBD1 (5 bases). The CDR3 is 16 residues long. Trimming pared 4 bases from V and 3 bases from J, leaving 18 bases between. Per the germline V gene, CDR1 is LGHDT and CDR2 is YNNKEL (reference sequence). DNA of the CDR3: TGTGCCAGCAGCCCCGGGGGAGCAGGGAGCCACTATGGCTACACCTTC. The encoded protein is CASSPGGAGSHYGYTF.

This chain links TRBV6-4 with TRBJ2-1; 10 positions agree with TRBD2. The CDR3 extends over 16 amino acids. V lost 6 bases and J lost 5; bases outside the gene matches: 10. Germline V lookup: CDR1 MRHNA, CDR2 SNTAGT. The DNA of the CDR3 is TGTGCCAGCAGCCCGGGGCCTAGCGGGGGCCACAATGAGCAGTTCTTC. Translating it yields CASSPGPSGGHNEQFF.

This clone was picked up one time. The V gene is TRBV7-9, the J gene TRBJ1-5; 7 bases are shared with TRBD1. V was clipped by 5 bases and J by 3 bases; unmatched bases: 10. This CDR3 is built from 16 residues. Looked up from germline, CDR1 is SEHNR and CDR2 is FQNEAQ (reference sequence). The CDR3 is CASSQQPGQLNQPQHF. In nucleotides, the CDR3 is TGTGCCAGCAGCCAACAACCGGGACAGCTCAATCAGCCCCAGCATTTT.

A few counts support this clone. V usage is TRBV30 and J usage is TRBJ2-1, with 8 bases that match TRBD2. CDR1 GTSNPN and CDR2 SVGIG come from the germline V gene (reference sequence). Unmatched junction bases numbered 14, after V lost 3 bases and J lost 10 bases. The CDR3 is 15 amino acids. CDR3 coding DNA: TGTGCCTGGAGCCTTCTGGCGGGGGGCGGTGGGGAGCAGTTCTTC. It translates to CAWSLLAGGGGEQFF.